Presented here are 10 T cell receptor beta chains from one specimen sequenced in a study of Graves' ophthalmopathy and Graves' hyperthyroidism. RNA transcripts were the source from which TCR beta CDR3 regions were amplified. HTBI-primed first-round RT-PCR preceded second-round multiplex PCR. From the multiplex PCR reads, TCRdb called clonotypes with MiXCR, one entry per CDR3 protein. The data show 400,000 or so distinct CDR3 sequences, approximately 15% seen once. The specimen was peripheral blood. Receptors were obtained from a woman aged 18-35 years with stable Graves' hyperthyroidism.

The table lists this clonotype with a few counts. The gene calls are TRBV3-1 and TRBJ2-3; the D gene is possibly TRBD1 (6 bases). Germline CDR1 and CDR2: LGHDT and YNNKEL (reference sequence). CDR3 size: 16 residues. With 4 bases removed from V and 4 bases from J, the gap between germline ends came to 18 bases. CDR3 coding DNA: TGTGCCAGCAGCCTTCAGCAGGGGCGCGTCTCAGATACGCAGTATTTT. As protein: CASSLQQGRVSDTQYF.

This clonotype was seen ten or more times. The chain carries TRBV19 and TRBJ1-3; D gene ambiguous. V shed 4 bases and J shed 1 base, with 5 bases lying between them. This CDR3 is 13 amino acids long. Germline V gene lookup returns CDR1 LNHDA and CDR2 SQIVND (reference sequence). CDR3 sequence reads: CASSTGSGNTIYF. CDR3 sequence (DNA): TGTGCCAGTAGTACGGGATCTGGAAACACCATATATTTT.

This clonotype was seen ten or more times. V gene TRBV6-5 combines with J gene TRBJ1-1, with D unclear. V was shortened by 2 bases and J by 7 bases, with 20 bases between the two germline ends. This CDR3 has 16 residues. CDR1 and CDR2 (germline): MNHEY, SVGAGI. CDR3 in amino acids: CASSYGLGIGQYEAFF. CDR3 nucleotide sequence: TGTGCCAGCAGTTACGGTTTGGGGATAGGTCAATATGAAGCTTTCTTT.

The gene calls are TRBV12-3 or TRBV12-4 and TRBJ2-2, with D perhaps matching TRBD2 (6 bases). Trimming pared 5 bases from V and 7 bases from J, leaving 14 bases between. The CDR3 length is 14 residues. The CDR3 sequence: CASSALPGVGELFF. In DNA, the CDR3 is TGTGCCAGCAGTGCCCTCCCGGGGGTCGGGGAGCTGTTTTTT.

This clonotype was observed many times. J is TRBJ2-5 and V is TRBV25-1, with a tentative D call TRBD1 (5 bases). V gave up 4 bases and J gave up 8 bases, with 14 bases separating them. This CDR3 spans 13 amino acids. CDR1 MGHDK and CDR2 SYGVNS come from the germline V gene. The CDR3: CASSGGYRRTQYF. The CDR3 DNA follows: TGTGCCAGCAGTGGAGGCTACAGGAGAACCCAGTACTTC.

This clonotype has a count of ten or more. J is TRBJ1-2 and V is TRBV19, with a possible D match to TRBD1 (5 bases). The germline gives CDR1 LNHDA, CDR2 SQIVND (reference sequence). This CDR3 comprises 17 residues. Trimming cost V 5 bases and J 6 bases, with 25 bases left between them. DNA for the CDR3: TGTGCCAGTAGTTTCACACCGGGGCCCACGGTCGTTGATGGCTACACCTTC. Its protein is CASSFTPGPTVVDGYTF.

This clonotype was observed a handful of times. The chain joins TRBV12-3 or TRBV12-4 to TRBJ2-3; TRBD2 aligns across 8 bases. V gave up 2 bases and J gave up 1 base; unmatched junction bases: 2. This CDR3 region has 15 residues. The CDR3 loop is CASSLPRGGTDTQYF. Here the CDR3 DNA reads TGTGCCAGCAGTTTACCGCGGGGGGGCACAGATACGCAGTATTTT.

This clonotype was detected many times. The rearrangement joins TRBV5-1 to TRBJ1-1; no clear D. In germline, CDR1 is SGHRS, CDR2 YFSETQ. Deletions cut 2 bases from V and 0 bases from J, with 14 bases between. This CDR3 has 16 residues. The CDR3 loop is CASSFGPYDMNTEAFF. The CDR3 DNA follows: TGCGCCAGCAGCTTCGGGCCCTACGACATGAACACTGAAGCTTTCTTT.

To note about this clonotype: A junction end diverges from the germline sequence, so it may reflect a read error. The chain is built from TRBV7-9 and TRBJ2-7; D might be TRBD1 (5 bases). Germline V lookup: CDR1 SEHNR, CDR2 FQNEAQ (reference sequence). The CDR3 loop spans 14 amino acids. DNA of the CDR3: TGTGCCATCAGCTTATTTCCAGGGACCTACGAGCAGTACTTC. It encodes CAISLFPGTYEQYF. Full variable domain (rest looked up from reference TRBV7-9 and TRBJ2-7): DTGVSQNPRHKITKRGQNVTFRCDPISEHNRLYWYRQTLGQGPEFLTYFQNEAQLEKSRLLSDRFSAERPKGSFSTLEIQRTEQGDSAMYLCAISLFPGTYEQYFGPGTRLTVT.

This clonotype was picked up a small number of times. This chain connects TRBV5-1 to TRBJ2-3; 8 bases align to TRBD1. The CDR3 length is 15 residues. The V gene's germline CDR1 is SGHRS and CDR2 YFSETQ. The junction had 5 bases not matched to a gene; V was cut back by 3 bases and J by 2 bases. Written as DNA, the CDR3 is TGCGCCAGCAGCTACCGACAGGGGCCCACAGATACGCAGTATTTT. It yields the protein CASSYRQGPTDTQYF.